Following are 9 T cell receptor beta chains from one sample sequenced in a study of cytomegalovirus exposure and HLA in healthy donors. In the PCR, 60 Vbeta and 13 Jbeta primers were used. Clones were sequenced by immunoSEQ multiplex PCR, and TCRdb holds only the in-frame ones, with some missing. Of 120,000 or so clones in the sample, about 74% were seen once. Sequencing was done on a sample of PBMCs. The receptors were gathered from a middle-aged woman in good health and CMV-seropositive.

V gene TRBV6-5 combines with J gene TRBJ2-7, with 9 bases aligning to TRBD1. In germline, CDR1 is MNHEY, CDR2 SVGAGI. There are 12 residues in the CDR3. J gave up 6 bases and V 5 bases, and 2 bases lay outside the gene matches. The CDR3 DNA sequence: TGTGCCAGCAGTAGGACAGGGGCCGAGCAGTACTTC. This sequence encodes CASSRTGAEQYF.

The V and J genes are TRBV4-1 and TRBJ2-7; 7 bases are shared with TRBD1. This CDR3 comprises 14 residues. In germline, CDR1 is MGHRA, CDR2 YSYEKL. Germline trimming cut 1 base from V and 4 bases from J; bases unmatched to any gene: 4. For the CDR3, the DNA is TGCGCCAGCAGCCAAGTCGGCAGGGGGTACGAGCAGTACTTC. The encoded protein is CASSQVGRGYEQYF.

The V and J genes are TRBV6-5 and TRBJ2-5; possible D gene TRBD2, 6 bases. There are 14 residues in the CDR3. V gave up 6 bases and J gave up 5 bases, with 16 bases separating them. CDR1 is MNHEY, CDR2 SVGAGI, per germline. The CDR3, as DNA: TGTGCCAGCAGCCCGGGACTCGCTGAGGAGACCCAGTACTTC. Protein sequence: CASSPGLAEETQYF.

To note about this clone: At the DNA level, this CDR3 is encoded by other sequences in the same sample as well. The chain is built from TRBV5-1 and TRBJ1-1, with 9 bases matching TRBD1. The CDR3 contains 14 residues. V lost 3 bases, J lost 4 bases, and 4 bases stayed unmatched. The germline V gene has CDR1 SGHRS and CDR2 YFSETQ. The CDR3 DNA reads TGCGCCAGCAGCTCTGGACAGGGGACCACTGAAGCTTTCTTT. Translated: CASSSGQGTTEAFF.

The chain recombines TRBV2 with TRBJ2-5; possible D gene TRBD2, 5 bases. The CDR3 has 12 residues. Germline V gene sequence: CDR1 SNHLY, CDR2 FYNNEI. The V end lost 7 bases, the J end lost 2 bases, and 8 bases lay between the germline ends. The CDR3 reads CASTQRQETQYF. For the CDR3, the DNA is TGTGCCAGCACCCAGCGGCAAGAGACCCAGTACTTC. The whole variable domain, filled in from reference TRBV2 and TRBJ2-5, reads EPEVTQTPSHQVTQMGQEVILRCVPISNHLYFYWYRQILGQKVEFLVSFYNNEISEKSEIFDDQFSVERPDGSNFTLKIRSTKLEDSAMYFCASTQRQETQYFGPGTRLLVL.

This chain joins TRBV7-2 and TRBJ2-2, with 10 bases that match TRBD2. CDR1 and CDR2 (germline): SGHTA, FQGNSA. The ends lost 5 bases at V and 4 bases at J; junction bases unmatched: 7. This CDR3 region has 16 residues. CDR3 sequence reads: CASSKQAGGSTGELFF. DNA for the CDR3: TGTGCCAGCAGCAAACAAGCGGGGGGGAGCACCGGGGAGCTGTTTTTT.

The rearrangement joins TRBV29-1 to TRBJ2-7, with TRBD1 as a possible D gene (6 bases). The CDR3 covers 12 residues. Per the germline V gene, CDR1 is SQVTM and CDR2 is ANQGSEA. Trimming took 5 bases from V and 1 from J, leaving 9 bases between them. The CDR3 reads CSVHQGSYEQYF. In DNA form, the CDR3 reads TGCAGCGTTCATCAGGGGTCCTACGAGCAGTACTTC.

The V gene is TRBV10-3, the J gene TRBJ1-1, with D possibly TRBD1 on 5 matching bases. V shed 10 bases and J shed 1 base, with 13 bases lying between them. CDR3 length: 13 residues. CDR1 is ENHRY and CDR2 is SYGVKD in the germline V gene. CDR3 sequence reads: CATSGGSNTEAFF. DNA of the CDR3: TGTGCCACATCGGGGGGTTCGAACACTGAAGCTTTCTTT.

The J gene is TRBJ1-2, the V gene TRBV7-9; a weak D match, TRBD1 (6 bases). This CDR3 has 15 residues. In germline, CDR1 is SEHNR, CDR2 FQNEAQ (reference sequence). Trimming shortened V by 5 bases and J by 4 bases, and 17 bases separated the two germline ends. CDR3 protein: CASSGQQGRGYGYTF. The CDR3 DNA sequence: TGTGCCAGCAGCGGCCAACAGGGACGCGGCTATGGCTACACCTTC.